Each of the 14 T cell receptor beta chains below was sequenced from the same sample in a study of control samples from healthy donors and cancer patients. Data came from immunoSEQ multiplex PCR; TCRdb stores just in-frame clones and leaves some out. Found here are 95,000 to 150,000 clones, about 91% of them singletons; the top ten hold approximately 3.2%. Material for sequencing was blood. The receptors were gathered from a middle-aged man in good health.

The gene calls are TRBV3-1 (or the pseudogene TRBV3-2) and TRBJ1-1, with D unclear. This CDR3 spans 17 amino acids. The germline CDR1 and CDR2 sequences are LGHDT and YNNKEL (reference sequence). Trimming pared 4 bases from V and 2 bases from J, leaving 20 bases between. Written as DNA, the CDR3 is TGTGCCAGCAGCCCACCGGAACCTAGCCTCTTAAACACTGAAGCTTTCTTT. It encodes CASSPPEPSLLNTEAFF.

This clone counts as medium-sized. The rearrangement joins TRBV27 to TRBJ1-2; 7 nucleotides agree with TRBD1. Per the germline V gene, CDR1 is MNHEY and CDR2 is SMNVEV (reference sequence). CDR3 length: 12 residues. Trimming cost V 4 bases and J 8 bases; bases outside gene matches: 4. The DNA for the CDR3 is TGTGCCAGCAGTTCACAGGGGCTGGGCTACACCTTC. This gives the protein CASSSQGLGYTF.

V and J are TRBV3-1 (or the pseudogene TRBV3-2) and TRBJ2-6; D might be TRBD1 or TRBD2, each matching 5 bases. This CDR3 has 17 residues. Germline V gene data show CDR1 as LGHDT and CDR2 as YNNKEL (reference sequence). V lost 7 bases and J 3 bases, leaving 19 bases between the germline ends. CDR3 residues: CASIGDRAGVGANVLTF. Here the CDR3 DNA reads TGTGCCAGCATCGGGGACCGGGCTGGAGTTGGGGCCAACGTCCTGACTTTC.

This clone has a handful of counts. The genes are TRBV5-1 and TRBJ2-6; weak D call: TRBD2 (6 bases). The ends were cut back, 7 bases at V and 2 bases at J, with 19 bases in the middle. Per the germline V gene, CDR1 is SGHRS and CDR2 is YFSETQ. CDR3 length equals 17 residues. CDR3 region: CASGRDWGVTGANVLTF. The CDR3 nucleotides are TGCGCCAGCGGCCGGGACTGGGGTGTAACTGGGGCCAACGTCCTGACTTTC.

The V gene is TRBV19, the J gene TRBJ1-3; no firm D call. Germline CDR1 reads LNHDA; CDR2 reads SQIVND (reference sequence). The V end was cut by 3 bases, the J end by 0 bases, with 12 bases between. The CDR3 has 16 amino acids. The DNA of the CDR3 is TGTGCCAGTAGTATCTTGGGCGAGAGCTCTGGAAACACCATATATTTT. It is translated as CASSILGESSGNTIYF.

The V and J genes are TRBV6-5 and TRBJ1-1, with 9 positions matching TRBD1. This CDR3 spans 14 amino acids. Germline V lookup: CDR1 MNHEY, CDR2 SVGAGI. Trimming cost V 5 bases and J 4 bases; bases outside gene matches: 5. CDR3 bases: TGTGCCAGCAGTACAGGGGGCAGGAGCACTGAAGCTTTCTTT. The encoded protein is CASSTGGRSTEAFF.

Here the CDR3 DNA reads TGTGCCAGCTCACCATTGGCAGGGGATCAGCCCCAGCATTTT. Encoded protein: CASSPLAGDQPQHF. The rearrangement joins TRBV18 to TRBJ1-5; D is possibly TRBD1 (6 bases). The V and J ends lost 2 bases and 5 bases respectively, with 10 bases between them. Germline V gene data show CDR1 as KGHSH and CDR2 as LQKENI. This CDR3 spans 14 amino acids.

The chain employs TRBV4-1 and TRBJ1-1; perhaps TRBD1 as D (6 bases). Looked up from germline, CDR1 is MGHRA and CDR2 is YSYEKL. V was shortened by 1 base and J by 1 base, with 13 bases between the two germline ends. This CDR3 comprises 16 residues. CDR3 sequence (DNA): TGCGCCAGCAGCCAAGGGGCCTTACAGGGGAACACTGAAGCTTTCTTT. It specifies CASSQGALQGNTEAFF.

The chain couples TRBV6-1 to TRBJ1-1; TRBD1 might be the D (5 bases). Germline V gene lookup returns CDR1 MNHNS and CDR2 SASEGT. CDR3 length: 14 residues. With 3 bases removed from V and 0 bases from J, the gap between germline ends came to 8 bases. CDR3 sequence reads: CASSEDNMNTEAFF. The CDR3 nucleotides are TGTGCCAGCAGTGAGGACAACATGAACACTGAAGCTTTCTTT.

The chain carries TRBV6-6 and TRBJ1-1; D is ambiguous. The CDR3 consists of 14 residues. Germline values: CDR1 MNHNY, CDR2 SVGAGI (reference sequence). Trimming removed 4 bases at V and 3 bases at J, with 12 bases between. As DNA, the CDR3 is TGTGCCAGCAGTTCGGGAGGGTGGGACACTGAAGCTTTCTTT. It translates to CASSSGGWDTEAFF.

In its sample, this clone was seen a few times. Additional DNA sequences in this sample encode the identical CDR3. The chain employs TRBV7-2 and TRBJ2-4; tentative D call: TRBD2 (5 bases). Germline loops: CDR1 SGHTA, CDR2 FQGNSA. CDR3 length: 15 amino acids. Trimming shortened V by 5 bases and J by 0 bases, and 11 bases separated the two germline ends. The CDR3 spells CASSLPGLAKNIQYF. The DNA of the CDR3 is TGTGCCAGCAGCCTCCCAGGACTAGCCAAAAACATTCAGTACTTC. Drawing the rest from reference TRBV7-2 and TRBJ2-4, the complete variable domain is GAGVSQSPSNKVTEKGKDVELRCDPISGHTALYWYRQSLGQGLEFLIYFQGNSAPDKSGLPSDRFSAERTGGSVSTLTIQRTQQEDSAVYLCASSLPGLAKNIQYFGAGTRLSVL.

The CDR3 sequence: CASSQFFAGGAQPQHF. The CDR3 coding sequence is TGTGCCAGCAGCCAATTCTTTGCAGGGGGAGCACAGCCCCAGCATTTT. The chain is built from TRBV3-1 (or the pseudogene TRBV3-2) and TRBJ1-5, with 7 nucleotides matching TRBD1. Per germline, CDR1 LGHDT and CDR2 YNNKEL (reference sequence). V lost 2 bases to trimming and J lost 7 bases; unmatched junction nucleotides: 11. This CDR3 is built from 16 residues.

The CDR3 reads CASSLAAGDSYEQYF. In DNA form, the CDR3 reads TGTGCCAGCAGCTTGGCCGCGGGGGACTCCTACGAGCAGTACTTC. The chain combines TRBV9 with TRBJ2-7; 7 bases match TRBD2. CDR1 SGDLS and CDR2 YYNGEE come from the germline V gene. The CDR3 spans 15 residues. With V trimmed by 4 bases and J by 0 bases, 7 bases remained unmatched. The full variable domain, with the rest looked up from reference TRBV9 and TRBJ2-7, is DSGVTQTPKHLITATGQRVTLRCSPRSGDLSVYWYQQSLDQGLQFLIQYYNGEERAKGNILERFSAQQFPDLHSELNLSSLELGDSALYFCASSLAAGDSYEQYFGPGTRLTVT.

V gene TRBV12-3 or TRBV12-4 combines with J gene TRBJ2-7; D is perhaps TRBD2 (5 bases). This CDR3 region has 13 residues. The ends were cut back, 0 bases at V and 6 bases at J, with 9 bases in the middle. For the CDR3, the DNA is TGTGCCAGCAGTTTAGCGGAGGAACGCGAGCAGTACTTC. Translation gives CASSLAEEREQYF.